Below are 7 T cell receptor beta chains sequenced from a single sample in a study of a mutant IDH1 vaccine in newly diagnosed glioma (dated by TCRdb to 2020 to 2023). No cognate antigen is known for these TCRs. Read against the paper, the sample's time point label means: week 47, end of study. Every vaccine dose consisted of 300 ug of a 20-mer mutant IDH1 peptide in Montanide, administered subcutaneously together with topical imiquimod. The library was built by means of the immunoSEQ multiplex PCR assay. TCRdb took this table from immuneACCESS and kept in-frame rearrangements with V and J called. Such tables lack part of the clones; where checked against another copy, unresolved V genes explain under half of the gap, and the rest is unexplained. This sample gives tens of thousands of clones in total; roughly 84% of them show up just once. Clones ranked in the top ten supply around 4.7% of the sample.

The sample was PBMCs, taken from a glioma patient whose treatment included an IDH1 peptide vaccine. These receptors originate from a woman aged 25-40 years with glioma. Some clones in this sample may be carry-over from other donors' samples.

J is TRBJ2-1 and V is TRBV4-1; TRBD2 might be the D (5 bases). Between the trimmed V and J ends, which lost 3 bases and 7 bases, there was a span of 13 bases. This CDR3 has 14 residues. Germline CDR1 MGHRA, CDR2 YSYEKL. CDR3 loop: CASSHLATPNEQFF. In DNA, the CDR3 is TGCGCCAGCAGCCATCTAGCTACGCCGAATGAGCAGTTCTTC.

The gene calls are TRBV5-6 and TRBJ2-5; TRBD1 agrees at 9 bases. CDR1 is SGHDT and CDR2 is YYEEEE in the germline V gene. CDR3 length equals 14 residues. V lost 3 bases to trimming and J lost 4 bases; unmatched junction nucleotides: 4. CDR3 loop: CASSWGQGAETQYF. The CDR3 DNA follows: TGTGCCAGCAGCTGGGGACAGGGCGCAGAGACCCAGTACTTC.

This clone was counted only a few times. This chain links TRBV5-1 with TRBJ1-2, with D possibly TRBD1 on 5 matching bases. Trimming stripped 5 bases from V and 4 bases from J, with 9 bases between. CDR1 and CDR2 from the germline V gene are SGHRS and YFSETQ. This CDR3 contains 12 residues. The CDR3 nucleotides are TGCGCCAGCAGACTCGACAGCTATGGCTACACCTTC. Amino acids: CASRLDSYGYTF. Full variable domain (rest looked up from reference TRBV5-1 and TRBJ1-2): KAGVTQTPRYLIKTRGQQVTLSCSPISGHRSVSWYQQTPGQGLQFLFEYFSETQRNKGNFPGRFSGRQFSNSRSEMNVSTLELGDSALYLCASRLDSYGYTFGSGTRLTVV.

V usage is TRBV9 and J usage is TRBJ2-1; TRBD2 matches at 7 bases. Germline CDR1 reads SGDLS; CDR2 reads YYNGEE. Trimming took 0 bases from V and 7 from J; bases not matched to a gene: 4. This CDR3 is built from 14 residues. The CDR3 coding sequence is TGTGCCAGCAGCGTAGTGGCGGGAGCGAATGAGCAGTTCTTC. Translating gives CASSVVAGANEQFF.

This clone was detected only a few times. The genes are TRBV7-3 and TRBJ2-3; D remains unclear. V was pared by 2 bases and J by 1 base, with 7 bases between. There are 14 residues in the CDR3. Looked up from germline, CDR1 is SGHTA and CDR2 is FQGTGA. This CDR3 is CASSLLGGTDTQYF. Written as DNA, the CDR3 is TGTGCCAGCAGCTTATTAGGCGGCACAGATACGCAGTATTTT.

The V and J genes are TRBV10-1 and TRBJ2-7, with TRBD1 identical over 7 bases. Per the germline V gene, CDR1 is WNHNN and CDR2 is SYGVQD (reference sequence). CDR3 length equals 14 residues. V shed 0 bases, J shed 5 bases, and the junction held 4 bases outside the gene matches. CDR3 in DNA: TGCGCCAGCAGTGAGTCGAGACAGGGAGACGAGCAGTACTTC. This translates into CASSESRQGDEQYF.

The chain links TRBV7-2 to TRBJ2-1, with TRBD2 matching over 7 bases. The V gene end was trimmed by 5 bases and the J gene end by 0 bases; junction bases not matched to a gene: 7. From germline, CDR1 is SGHTA and CDR2 FQGNSA. This CDR3 contains 16 residues. CDR3 residues: CASSLSGYRSYNEQFF. CDR3 nucleotide sequence: TGTGCCAGCAGCCTTAGCGGGTACCGCTCCTACAATGAGCAGTTCTTC.